This entry lists 6 T cell receptor beta chains sequenced from one sample in a study of shared clonotypes between healthy human individuals. TCRdb's copy holds only in-frame clones and misses some; the assay was immunoSEQ multiplex PCR. The repertoire holds 1,500,000 or so clones, with around 95% as singletons. Sequenced: naive CD4+ T cells sorted from blood. This sample's subset: CD45RA+ positively selected. All receptors derive from a man between 25 and 39 years old in good health.

The chain combines TRBV5-1 with TRBJ1-2, with TRBD1 matching 11 bases. V shed 4 bases and J 8 bases; nucleotides not matched to a gene: 4. The CDR3 has 13 residues. The germline V gene has CDR1 SGHRS and CDR2 YFSETQ. CDR3 loop: CASSPDRGRGYTF. The CDR3 coding sequence is TGCGCCAGCAGCCCGGACAGGGGGCGAGGCTACACCTTC. The full variable domain, in which reference TRBV5-1 and TRBJ1-2 provide the parts outside the CDR3, is KAGVTQTPRYLIKTRGQQVTLSCSPISGHRSVSWYQQTPGQGLQFLFEYFSETQRNKGNFPGRFSGRQFSNSRSEMNVSTLELGDSALYLCASSPDRGRGYTFGSGTRLTVV.

This chain links TRBV7-6 with TRBJ2-1, with TRBD2 as a possible D gene (6 bases). The CDR3 extends over 16 amino acids. V lost 5 bases, J lost 2 bases, and 16 bases lay in between. The germline gives CDR1 SGHVS, CDR2 FNYEAQ. The CDR3 sequence is CASSPRLARTYNEQFF. Here the CDR3 DNA reads TGTGCCAGCAGCCCTCGGCTAGCGCGAACCTACAATGAGCAGTTCTTC. Full variable domain (remainder filled in from reference TRBV7-6 and TRBJ2-1): GAGVSQSPRYKVTKRGQDVALRCDPISGHVSLYWYRQALGQGPEFLTYFNYEAQQDKSGLPNDRFSAERPEGSISTLTIQRTEQRDSAMYRCASSPRLARTYNEQFFGPGTRLTVL.

The table lists this clone with a count of one. CDR3 loop: CATTLGSGRLGETQYF. For the CDR3, the DNA is TGTGCCACCACCCTCGGGAGCGGGAGGCTGGGGGAGACCCAGTACTTC. The rearrangement joins TRBV19 to TRBJ2-5; 9 bases align to TRBD2. The CDR3 totals 16 residues. Germline CDR1 LNHDA, CDR2 SQIVND (reference sequence). Losses at the gene ends were 10 bases for V and 5 bases for J; bases not matched to a gene: 17.

This chain links TRBV30 with TRBJ2-5; D is uncertain. The CDR3 length is 14 residues. Trimming took 0 bases from V and 5 from J, leaving 13 bases between them. Looked up from germline, CDR1 is GTSNPN and CDR2 is SVGIG (reference sequence). The CDR3 region is CAWSVRVSWETQYF. CDR3 bases: TGTGCCTGGAGTGTAAGAGTTAGCTGGGAGACCCAGTACTTC. The full variable domain, its missing parts supplied by reference TRBV30 and TRBJ2-5, is SQTIHQWPATLVQPVGSPLSLECTVEGTSNPNLYWYRQAAGRGLQLLFYSVGIGQISSEVPQNLSASRPQDRQFILSSKKLLLSDSGFYLCAWSVRVSWETQYFGPGTRLLVL.

This chain uses TRBV29-1 with TRBJ1-1; no firm D call. CDR1 SQVTM and CDR2 ANQGSEA come from the germline V gene. There are 12 residues in the CDR3. Between the trimmed V and J ends, which lost 6 bases and 0 bases, there was a span of 8 bases. The DNA of the CDR3 is TGCAGCGTAGTACGGCTGAACACTGAAGCTTTCTTT. As protein: CSVVRLNTEAFF.

The rearrangement links TRBV27 to TRBJ2-7; D possibly uses TRBD1 or TRBD2 (6 bases each). V was pared by 0 bases and J by 6 bases, with 24 bases between. CDR3 length equals 18 residues. Germline V gene data show CDR1 as MNHEY and CDR2 as SMNVEV (reference sequence). The CDR3 coding sequence is TGTGCCAGCAGTTTATCGAGGGGGGCAGCCCCCTTTTTTCGCGAGCAGTACTTC. Protein product: CASSLSRGAAPFFREQYF.